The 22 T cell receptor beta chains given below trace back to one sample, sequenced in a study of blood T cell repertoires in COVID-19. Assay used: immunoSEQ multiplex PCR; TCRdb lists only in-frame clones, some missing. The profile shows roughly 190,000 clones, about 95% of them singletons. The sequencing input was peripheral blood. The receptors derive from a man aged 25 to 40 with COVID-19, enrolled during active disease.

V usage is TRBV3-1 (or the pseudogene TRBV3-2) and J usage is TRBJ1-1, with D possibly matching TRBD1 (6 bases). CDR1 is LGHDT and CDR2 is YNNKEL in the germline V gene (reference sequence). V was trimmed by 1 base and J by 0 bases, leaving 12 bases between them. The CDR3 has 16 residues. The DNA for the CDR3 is TGTGCCAGCAGCCAAGCAATCGGGACACTGAACACTGAAGCTTTCTTT. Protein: CASSQAIGTLNTEAFF.

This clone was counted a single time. CDR3 in DNA: TGTGCCAGCAGCCAGGATCGGGTTACCAATCAGCCCCAGCATTTT. Translation: CASSQDRVTNQPQHF. The J gene is TRBJ1-5, the V gene TRBV4-2; no definite D call. Germline V gives CDR1 LGHNA, CDR2 YNFKEQ. The CDR3 has 15 residues. Trimming pared 3 bases from V and 3 bases from J, leaving 12 bases between.

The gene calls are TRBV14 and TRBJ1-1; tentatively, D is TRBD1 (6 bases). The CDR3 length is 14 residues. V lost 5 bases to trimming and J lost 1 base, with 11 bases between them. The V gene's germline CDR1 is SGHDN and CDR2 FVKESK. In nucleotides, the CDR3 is TGTGCCAGCAGCTCCCGAGGGGGGAACACTGAAGCTTTCTTT. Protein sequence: CASSSRGGNTEAFF.

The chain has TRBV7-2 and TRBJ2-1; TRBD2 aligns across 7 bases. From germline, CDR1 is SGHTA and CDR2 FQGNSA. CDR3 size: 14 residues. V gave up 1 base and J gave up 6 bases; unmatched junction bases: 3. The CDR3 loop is CASSLETSSNEQFF. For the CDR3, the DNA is TGTGCCAGCAGCTTAGAGACTAGCAGCAATGAGCAGTTCTTC.

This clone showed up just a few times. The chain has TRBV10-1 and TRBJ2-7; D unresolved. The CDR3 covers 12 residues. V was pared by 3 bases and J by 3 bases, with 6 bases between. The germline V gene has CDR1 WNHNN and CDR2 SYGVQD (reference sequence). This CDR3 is CASSDRGYEQYF. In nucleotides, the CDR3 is TGCGCCAGCAGTGACCGCGGCTACGAGCAGTACTTC.

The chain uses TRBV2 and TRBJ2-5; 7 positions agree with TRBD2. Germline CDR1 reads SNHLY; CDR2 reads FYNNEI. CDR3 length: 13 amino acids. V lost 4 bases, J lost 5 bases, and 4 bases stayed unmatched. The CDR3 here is CASSAGLGETQYF. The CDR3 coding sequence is TGTGCCAGCAGTGCCGGACTAGGGGAGACCCAGTACTTC.

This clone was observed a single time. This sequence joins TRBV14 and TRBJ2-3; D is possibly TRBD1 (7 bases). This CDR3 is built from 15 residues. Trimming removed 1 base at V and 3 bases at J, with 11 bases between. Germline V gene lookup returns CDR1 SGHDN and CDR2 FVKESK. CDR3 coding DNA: TGTGCCAGCAGCCAAGCGGCAGGGGGGACAGATACGCAGTATTTT. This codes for CASSQAAGGTDTQYF.

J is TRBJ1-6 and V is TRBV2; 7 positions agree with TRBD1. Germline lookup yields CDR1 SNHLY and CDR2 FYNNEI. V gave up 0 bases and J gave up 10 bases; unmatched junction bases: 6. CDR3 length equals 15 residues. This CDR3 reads CASSEAGTAWSPLHF. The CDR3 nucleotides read TGTGCCAGCAGTGAAGCCGGGACAGCTTGGTCACCCCTCCACTTT. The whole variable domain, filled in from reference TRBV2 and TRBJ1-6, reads EPEVTQTPSHQVTQMGQEVILRCVPISNHLYFYWYRQILGQKVEFLVSFYNNEISEKSEIFDDQFSVERPDGSNFTLKIRSTKLEDSAMYFCASSEAGTAWSPLHFGNGTRLTVT.

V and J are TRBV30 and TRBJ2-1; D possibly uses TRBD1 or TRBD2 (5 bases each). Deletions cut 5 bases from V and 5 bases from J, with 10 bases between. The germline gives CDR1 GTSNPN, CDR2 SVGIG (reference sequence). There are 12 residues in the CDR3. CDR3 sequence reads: CAWEGHDNEQFF. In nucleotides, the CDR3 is TGTGCCTGGGAGGGGCATGACAATGAGCAGTTCTTC. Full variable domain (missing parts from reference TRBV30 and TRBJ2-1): SQTIHQWPATLVQPVGSPLSLECTVEGTSNPNLYWYRQAAGRGLQLLFYSVGIGQISSEVPQNLSASRPQDRQFILSSKKLLLSDSGFYLCAWEGHDNEQFFGPGTRLTVL.

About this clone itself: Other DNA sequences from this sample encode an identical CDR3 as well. As DNA, the CDR3 is TGTGCCAGCTCACCAGGGACAGCCTCCTACGAGCAGTACTTC. Encoded protein: CASSPGTASYEQYF. This chain links TRBV18 with TRBJ2-7, with 7 bases that match TRBD1. Looked up from germline, CDR1 is KGHSH and CDR2 is LQKENI. V shed 2 bases, J shed 0 bases, and the junction held 1 base outside the gene matches. This CDR3 has 14 residues.

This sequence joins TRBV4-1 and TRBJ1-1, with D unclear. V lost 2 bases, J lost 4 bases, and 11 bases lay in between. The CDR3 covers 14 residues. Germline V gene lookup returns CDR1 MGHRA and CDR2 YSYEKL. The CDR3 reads CASSQLQHRTEAFF. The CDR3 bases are TGCGCCAGCAGCCAACTTCAACATCGCACTGAAGCTTTCTTT.

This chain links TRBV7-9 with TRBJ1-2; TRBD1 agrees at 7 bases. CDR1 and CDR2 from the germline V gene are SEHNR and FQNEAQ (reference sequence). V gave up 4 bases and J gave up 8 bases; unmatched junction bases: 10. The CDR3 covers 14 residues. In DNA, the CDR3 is TGTGCCAGCAGCTCTGGACAGGCGCGGAAGGGCTACACCTTC. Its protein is CASSSGQARKGYTF.

As DNA, the CDR3 is TGCGCCAGCAGCCGCAGAATTGGGGCAGGACATGCTGGAAACACCATATATTTT. Amino acids: CASSRRIGAGHAGNTIYF. The J gene is TRBJ1-3, the V gene TRBV4-1, with D possibly TRBD1 on 5 matching bases. This CDR3 spans 18 amino acids. The germline gives CDR1 MGHRA, CDR2 YSYEKL. The ends were cut back, 4 bases at V and 2 bases at J, with 21 bases in the middle.

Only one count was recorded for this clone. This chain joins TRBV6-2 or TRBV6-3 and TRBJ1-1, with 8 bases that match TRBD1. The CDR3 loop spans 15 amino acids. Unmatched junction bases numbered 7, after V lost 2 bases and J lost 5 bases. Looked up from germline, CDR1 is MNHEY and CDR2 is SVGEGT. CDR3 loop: CASSYNAGGWTEAFF. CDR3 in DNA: TGTGCCAGCAGTTACAATGCAGGGGGCTGGACTGAAGCTTTCTTT.

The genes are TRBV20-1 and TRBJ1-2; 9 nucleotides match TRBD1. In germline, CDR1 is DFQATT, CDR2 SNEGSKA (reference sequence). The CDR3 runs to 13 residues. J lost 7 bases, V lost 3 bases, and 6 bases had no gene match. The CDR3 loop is CSASPGQGVGYTF. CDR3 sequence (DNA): TGCAGTGCTAGTCCGGGACAGGGTGTTGGCTACACCTTC.

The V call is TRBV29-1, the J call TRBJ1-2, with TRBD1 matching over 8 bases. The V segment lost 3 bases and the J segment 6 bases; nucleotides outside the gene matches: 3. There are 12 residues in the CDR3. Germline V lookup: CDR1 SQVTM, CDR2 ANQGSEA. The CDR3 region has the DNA TGCAGCGTTGAGGACAGGGACCATGGCTACACCTTC. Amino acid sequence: CSVEDRDHGYTF.

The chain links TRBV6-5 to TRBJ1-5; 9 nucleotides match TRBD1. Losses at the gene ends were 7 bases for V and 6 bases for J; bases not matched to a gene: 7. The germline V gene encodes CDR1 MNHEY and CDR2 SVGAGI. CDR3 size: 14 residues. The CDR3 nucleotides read TGTGCCAGCAACCGGGACAGGGTCAGTCAGCCCCAGCATTTT. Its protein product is CASNRDRVSQPQHF.

CDR3: CASNSGDAIQETQYF. The CDR3 region has the DNA TGTGCCAGTAACTCGGGGGACGCTATCCAAGAGACCCAGTACTTC. This chain links TRBV19 with TRBJ2-5, with a possible D match to TRBD2 (6 bases). Germline V gene lookup returns CDR1 LNHDA and CDR2 SQIVND (reference sequence). V lost 7 bases and J 1 base, leaving 16 bases between the germline ends. The CDR3 consists of 15 residues.

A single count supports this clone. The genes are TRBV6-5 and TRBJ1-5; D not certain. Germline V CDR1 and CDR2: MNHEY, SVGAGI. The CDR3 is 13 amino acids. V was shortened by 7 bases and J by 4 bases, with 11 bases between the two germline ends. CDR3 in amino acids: CASNIRQNQPQHF. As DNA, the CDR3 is TGTGCCAGCAACATACGCCAAAATCAGCCCCAGCATTTT.

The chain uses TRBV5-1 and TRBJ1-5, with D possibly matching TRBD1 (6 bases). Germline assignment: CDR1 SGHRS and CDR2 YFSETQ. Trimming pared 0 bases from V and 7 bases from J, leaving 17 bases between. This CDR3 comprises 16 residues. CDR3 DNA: TGCGCCAGCAGCTTGGGGGCACAGGGTTCCGGGCAGCCCCAGCATTTT. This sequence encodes CASSLGAQGSGQPQHF.

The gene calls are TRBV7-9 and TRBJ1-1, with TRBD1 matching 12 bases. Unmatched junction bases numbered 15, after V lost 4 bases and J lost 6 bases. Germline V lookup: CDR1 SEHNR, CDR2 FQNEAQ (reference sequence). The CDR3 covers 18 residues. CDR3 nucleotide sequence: TGTGCCAGCAGCTCAGTCCCGGGACAGGGGGCGGGCGGTCCTGAAGCTTTCTTT. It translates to CASSSVPGQGAGGPEAFF.

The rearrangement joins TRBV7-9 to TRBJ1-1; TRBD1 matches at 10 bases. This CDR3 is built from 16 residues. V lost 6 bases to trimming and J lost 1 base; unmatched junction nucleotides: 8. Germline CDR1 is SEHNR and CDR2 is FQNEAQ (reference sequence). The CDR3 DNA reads TGTGCCAGCAGGAGCCGGGACAGGGGTCAGAACACTGAAGCTTTCTTT. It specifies CASRSRDRGQNTEAFF.